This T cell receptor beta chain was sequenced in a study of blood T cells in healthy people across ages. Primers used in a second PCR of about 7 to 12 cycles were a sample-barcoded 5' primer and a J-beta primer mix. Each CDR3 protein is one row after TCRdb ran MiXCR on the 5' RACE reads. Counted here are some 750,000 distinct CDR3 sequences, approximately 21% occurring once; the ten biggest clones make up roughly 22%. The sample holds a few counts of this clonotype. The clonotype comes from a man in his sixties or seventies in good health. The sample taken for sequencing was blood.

CDR3 sequence reads: CSARDSTGQGTTGELFF. Here the CDR3 DNA reads TGCAGTGCTAGAGACTCCACTGGACAGGGTACCACCGGGGAGCTGTTTTTT. The genes are TRBV20-1 and TRBJ2-2, with TRBD1 matching over 8 bases. V gave up 0 bases and J gave up 4 bases; unmatched junction bases: 10. The CDR3 sequence is 17 residues long. Germline V gives CDR1 DFQATT, CDR2 SNEGSKA (reference sequence).